These 16 T cell receptor beta chains came from one sample sequenced in a study of shared clonotypes between healthy human individuals. TCRdb keeps only in-frame clones here, not all; method: immunoSEQ multiplex PCR. The sample carries roughly 2.2 million clones, roughly 92% recorded once. The material sequenced was naive CD4+ T cells from PBMCs. Subset denoted: CD45RA+ positively selected. These receptors came from a man between 18 and 35 years old in good health. Some clones in this sample may be carry-over from other donors' samples.

The chain employs TRBV5-6 and TRBJ2-7; D is unresolved. Germline V gene sequence: CDR1 SGHDT, CDR2 YYEEEE. This CDR3 is built from 14 residues. The V and J ends lost 3 bases and 0 bases respectively, with 10 bases between them. As DNA, the CDR3 is TGTGCCAGCAGCTCGACCCTGACCTCCTACGAGCAGTACTTC. Its protein is CASSSTLTSYEQYF. The whole variable domain, remainder taken from reference TRBV5-6 and TRBJ2-7, is DAGVTQSPTHLIKTRGQQVTLRCSPKSGHDTVSWYQQALGQGPQFIFQYYEEEERQRGNFPDRFSGHQFPNYSSELNVNALLLGDSALYLCASSSTLTSYEQYFGPGTRLTVT.

This clone was observed a handful of times. The chain is built from TRBV30 and TRBJ2-2; D perhaps matches TRBD2 (6 bases). V dropped 1 base and J dropped 6 bases, with 15 bases sitting between them. In germline, CDR1 is GTSNPN, CDR2 SVGIG (reference sequence). The CDR3 has 15 amino acids. The CDR3 bases are TGTGCCTGGAGTGCCGCCCCTCCGGGGGCCGGGGAGCTGTTTTTT. Translation gives CAWSAAPPGAGELFF.

Comments on this clone: This CDR3 is also generated by other DNA sequences in the sample. The chain employs TRBV30 and TRBJ2-5; D tentatively reads TRBD1 or TRBD2 (6 bases each). The V end was cut by 0 bases, the J end by 4 bases, with 9 bases between. This CDR3 contains 13 residues. CDR1 and CDR2 from the germline V gene are GTSNPN and SVGIG (reference sequence). The CDR3 DNA is TGTGCCTGGAGTGTCGGGGGCTCAGAGACCCAGTACTTC. This sequence encodes CAWSVGGSETQYF.

There are a few counts of this clone. V is TRBV19 and J is TRBJ1-1; 7 bases are shared with TRBD1. The CDR3 length is 13 residues. With 7 bases clipped from V and 5 bases from J, the junction kept 7 bases outside the gene matches. Germline CDR1 is LNHDA and CDR2 is SQIVND (reference sequence). Here the CDR3 reads CASISTGRTEAFF. CDR3 DNA sequence: TGTGCCAGTATCTCGACAGGGAGAACTGAAGCTTTCTTT. Based on the CDR3 plus reference TRBV19 and TRBJ1-1, the full variable domain is DGGITQSPKYLFRKEGQNVTLSCEQNLNHDAMYWYRQDPGQGLRLIYYSQIVNDFQKGDIAEGYSVSREKKESFPLTVTSAQKNPTAFYLCASISTGRTEAFFGQGTRLTVV.

The genes are TRBV5-6 and TRBJ2-4; tentatively, D is TRBD1 (6 bases). The germline V and J ends were trimmed by 2 bases and 3 bases, with 12 bases remaining between them. CDR3 length: 15 residues. In germline, CDR1 is SGHDT, CDR2 YYEEEE. The CDR3 here is CASSLGQFYKNIQYF. CDR3 coding DNA: TGTGCCAGCAGCTTAGGACAGTTTTACAAAAACATTCAGTACTTC.

This chain connects TRBV7-9 to TRBJ2-7, with 7 bases lining up with TRBD2. The CDR3 has 18 residues. The trim removed 4 bases at V and 0 bases at J, leaving 15 bases unmatched. Germline V gene lookup returns CDR1 SEHNR and CDR2 FQNEAQ (reference sequence). This CDR3 reads CASSSGGLLLESSYEQYF. CDR3 nucleotide sequence: TGTGCCAGCAGCTCCGGGGGGTTGCTCCTCGAGAGCTCCTACGAGCAGTACTTC.

V usage is TRBV10-3 and J usage is TRBJ2-1; D is uncertain. This CDR3 has 12 amino acids. Trimming took 3 bases from V and 9 from J, leaving 9 bases between them. Germline assignment: CDR1 ENHRY and CDR2 SYGVKD. The CDR3 reads CAISDGASEQFF. CDR3 nucleotide sequence: TGTGCCATCAGTGACGGTGCGAGTGAGCAGTTCTTC.

The CDR3 DNA is TGTGCCAGCAGCCCCATTCCCGGACGGCCGAGGAACAATGAGCAGTTCTTC. Encoded protein: CASSPIPGRPRNNEQFF. V usage is TRBV7-9 and J usage is TRBJ2-1; D is unclear. This CDR3 has 17 residues. In germline, CDR1 is SEHNR, CDR2 FQNEAQ (reference sequence). Trimming took off 5 bases at V and 5 bases at J, with 22 bases between the two ends.

The chain uses TRBV5-5 and TRBJ2-1; D gene ambiguous. V was trimmed by 4 bases and J by 5 bases, leaving 10 bases between them. The CDR3 is 13 residues long. Germline CDR1 reads SGHKS; CDR2 reads YYEKEE (reference sequence). The DNA for the CDR3 is TGTGCCAGCAGCGCGCAGATTCACAATGAGCAGTTCTTC. Encoded protein: CASSAQIHNEQFF.

This clone was observed once. This chain links TRBV6-6 with TRBJ1-2, with 11 bases lining up with TRBD1. This CDR3 is built from 15 residues. The trim removed 6 bases at V and 7 bases at J, leaving 10 bases unmatched. In germline, CDR1 is MNHNY, CDR2 SVGAGI (reference sequence). For the CDR3, the DNA is TGTGCCAGCAGCCCCGGAGGACAGGGGGCGCGTGGCTACACCTTC. This gives the protein CASSPGGQGARGYTF.

The V gene is TRBV11-2, the J gene TRBJ1-1, with a tentative D call TRBD1 (6 bases). V was clipped by 4 bases and J by 1 base, with 10 bases between them. CDR1 and CDR2 from the germline V gene are SGHAT and FQNNGV. The CDR3 consists of 14 residues. The CDR3 protein is CASSSNRANTEAFF. As DNA, the CDR3 is TGTGCCAGCAGCTCCAACAGGGCGAACACTGAAGCTTTCTTT.

The rearrangement joins TRBV9 to TRBJ2-5; no reliable D call. This CDR3 contains 14 residues. V was clipped by 0 bases and J by 4 bases, with 10 bases between them. Germline V gene sequence: CDR1 SGDLS, CDR2 YYNGEE. CDR3 residues: CASSVAVATETQYF. CDR3 nucleotide sequence: TGTGCCAGCAGCGTAGCCGTGGCTACAGAGACCCAGTACTTC.

Regarding this clone: In the same sample, other DNA sequences code for this CDR3. This chain joins TRBV6-5 and TRBJ1-1; unclear D gene. CDR1 and CDR2 from the germline V gene are MNHEY and SVGAGI. This CDR3 contains 11 residues. Trimming shortened V by 6 bases and J by 3 bases, and 5 bases separated the two germline ends. CDR3 nucleotide sequence: TGTGCCAGCAGAAGAGACACTGAAGCTTTCTTT. This sequence encodes CASRRDTEAFF.

Only one count was recorded for this clone. This chain joins TRBV12-5 and TRBJ2-1; 12 nucleotides agree with TRBD2. V shed 6 bases and J 0 bases; nucleotides not matched to a gene: 3. This CDR3 is built from 16 residues. CDR1 is LGHNT and CDR2 is FRNRAP in the germline V gene. Written as DNA, the CDR3 is TGTGCTAGTGGGTTGACTAGCGGGAGCTCCTACAATGAGCAGTTCTTC. Translation gives CASGLTSGSSYNEQFF.

The rearrangement uses TRBV27 and TRBJ1-5; D is perhaps TRBD1 (5 bases). In germline, CDR1 is MNHEY, CDR2 SMNVEV (reference sequence). Trimming left V 2 bases short and J 5 bases short, with 13 bases between. CDR3 length: 15 amino acids. The CDR3 coding sequence is TGTGCCAGCAGTTTACGGGGACGGAGGGATCAGCCCCAGCATTTT. Amino acids: CASSLRGRRDQPQHF.

The V gene is TRBV5-1, the J gene TRBJ2-1; D remains ambiguous. Trimming removed 0 bases from V and 4 bases from J, with 11 bases in between. Germline-derived CDR1 and CDR2 are SGHRS and YFSETQ. The CDR3 runs 15 residues. CDR3 protein: CASSLEVVSYNEQFF. DNA of the CDR3: TGCGCCAGCAGCTTGGAAGTCGTCTCTTACAATGAGCAGTTCTTC.